What follows describes a single T cell receptor beta chain. The antigen is unknown. Clones were sequenced by immunoSEQ multiplex PCR, and TCRdb holds only the in-frame ones, with some missing. This sample has about 82,000 clones, with 86% found just once. This sample was taken from a study of OX40 agonist ivuxolimab in advanced cancers. Whole-study context: Patients in the trial were receiving intravenous ivuxolimab every 2 weeks, at doses of 0.01 to 10 mg/kg. Cohort: approximately 83% men, mean age around 60, aged roughly 23 to 79. Earlier anti-PD-1, anti-PD-L1 or anti-CTLA-4 therapy was permitted; roughly 37% had received some.

Germline V CDR1 and CDR2: SGHRS, YFSETQ. The CDR3 covers 15 residues. V lost 1 base, J lost 3 bases, and 14 bases lay in between. General study findings and limits: CD8+ T cells were the subset that, on average, had more expanded clones than CD4+.

This clonotype was sampled from an adult with an advanced solid tumor such as melanoma, head and neck, liver or kidney cancer. The chain has TRBV5-1 and TRBJ2-7, with D perhaps matching TRBD2 (5 bases). This material consisted of CD4+ or CD8+ T cells sorted from blood, taken in a trial of the OX40 agonist ivuxolimab. The CDR3 sequence is CASSLRVGGLYEQYF. CDR3 nucleotides: TGCGCCAGCAGCTTGCGGGTTGGCGGGCTCTACGAGCAGTACTTC.